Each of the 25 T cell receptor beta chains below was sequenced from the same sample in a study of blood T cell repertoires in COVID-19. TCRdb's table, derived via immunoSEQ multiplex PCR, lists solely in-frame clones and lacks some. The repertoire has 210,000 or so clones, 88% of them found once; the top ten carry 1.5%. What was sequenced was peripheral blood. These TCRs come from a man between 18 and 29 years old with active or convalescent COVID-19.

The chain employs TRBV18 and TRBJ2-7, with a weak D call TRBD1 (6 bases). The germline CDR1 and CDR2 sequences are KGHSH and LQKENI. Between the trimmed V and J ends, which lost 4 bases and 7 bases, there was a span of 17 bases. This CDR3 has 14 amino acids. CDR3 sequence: CASSRNRVGEEQYF. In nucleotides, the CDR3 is TGTGCCAGCTCACGAAACAGGGTTGGCGAAGAGCAGTACTTC.

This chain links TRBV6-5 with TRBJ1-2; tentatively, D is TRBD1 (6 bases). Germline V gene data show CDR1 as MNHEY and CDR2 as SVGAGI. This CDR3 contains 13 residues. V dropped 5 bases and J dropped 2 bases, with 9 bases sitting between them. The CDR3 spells CASSPDRNYGYTF. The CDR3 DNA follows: TGTGCCAGCAGTCCGGACAGAAACTATGGCTACACCTTC.

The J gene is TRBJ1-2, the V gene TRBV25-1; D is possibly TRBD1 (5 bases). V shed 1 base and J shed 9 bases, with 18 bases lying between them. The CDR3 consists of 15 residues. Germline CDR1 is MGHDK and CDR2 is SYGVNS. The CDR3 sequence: CASSEWRAGRVSYTF. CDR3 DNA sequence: TGTGCCAGCAGTGAATGGAGGGCGGGACGTGTTAGCTACACCTTC.

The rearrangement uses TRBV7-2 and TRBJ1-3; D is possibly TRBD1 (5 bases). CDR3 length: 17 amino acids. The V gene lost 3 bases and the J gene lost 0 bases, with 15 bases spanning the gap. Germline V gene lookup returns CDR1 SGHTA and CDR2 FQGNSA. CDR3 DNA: TGTGCCAGCAGCTTTTCACCGGGACTGAGCTCTGGAAACACCATATATTTT. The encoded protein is CASSFSPGLSSGNTIYF.

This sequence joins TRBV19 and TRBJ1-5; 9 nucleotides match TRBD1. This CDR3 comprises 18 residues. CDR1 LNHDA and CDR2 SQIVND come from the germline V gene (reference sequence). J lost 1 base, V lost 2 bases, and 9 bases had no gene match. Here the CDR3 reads CASSIWGQTGGSNQPQHF. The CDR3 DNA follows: TGTGCCAGTAGTATATGGGGTCAGACAGGGGGGAGCAATCAGCCCCAGCATTTT.

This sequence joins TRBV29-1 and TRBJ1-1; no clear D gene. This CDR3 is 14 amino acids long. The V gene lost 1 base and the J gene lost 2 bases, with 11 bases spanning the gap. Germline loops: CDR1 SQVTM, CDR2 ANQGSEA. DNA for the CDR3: TGCAGCGTTGAAGTTCAGCGGAAAAACACTGAAGCTTTCTTT. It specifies CSVEVQRKNTEAFF.

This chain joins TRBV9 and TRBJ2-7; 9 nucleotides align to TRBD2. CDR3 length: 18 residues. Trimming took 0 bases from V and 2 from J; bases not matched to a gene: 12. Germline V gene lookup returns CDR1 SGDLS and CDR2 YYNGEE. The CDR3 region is CASSVGEVAGVGPYEQYF. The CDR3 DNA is TGTGCCAGCAGCGTAGGTGAAGTAGCGGGAGTGGGCCCCTACGAGCAGTACTTC.

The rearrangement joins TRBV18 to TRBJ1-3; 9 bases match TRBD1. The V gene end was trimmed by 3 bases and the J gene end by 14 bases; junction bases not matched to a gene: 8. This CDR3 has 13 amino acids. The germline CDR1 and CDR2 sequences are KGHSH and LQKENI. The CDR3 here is CASSPGTGWKVYF. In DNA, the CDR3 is TGTGCCAGCTCACCCGGGACAGGGTGGAAGGTATATTTT.

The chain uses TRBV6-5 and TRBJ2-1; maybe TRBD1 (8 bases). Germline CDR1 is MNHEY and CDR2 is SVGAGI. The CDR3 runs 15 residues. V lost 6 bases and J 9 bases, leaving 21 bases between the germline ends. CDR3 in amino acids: CASSGLQGGRSEQFF. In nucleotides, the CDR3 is TGTGCCAGCAGCGGATTACAGGGGGGGAGGAGTGAGCAGTTCTTC.

As DNA, the CDR3 is TGTGCCAGTAAGCCCGGGAGGGGGCCCCATACGCAGTATTTT. This encodes CASKPGRGPHTQYF. This chain connects TRBV19 to TRBJ2-3; weak D call: TRBD2 (8 bases). CDR3 size: 14 residues. Trimming cost V 7 bases and J 7 bases, with 18 bases left between them. Germline V gives CDR1 LNHDA, CDR2 SQIVND (reference sequence).

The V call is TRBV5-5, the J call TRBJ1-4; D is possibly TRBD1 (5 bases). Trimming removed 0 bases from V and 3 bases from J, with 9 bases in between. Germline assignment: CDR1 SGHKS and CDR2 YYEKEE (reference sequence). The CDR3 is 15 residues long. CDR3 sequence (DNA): TGTGCCAGCAGCTTGGAGGCAGGGCCTAATGAAAAACTGTTTTTT. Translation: CASSLEAGPNEKLFF. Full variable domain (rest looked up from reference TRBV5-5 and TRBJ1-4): DAGVTQSPTHLIKTRGQQVTLRCSPISGHKSVSWYQQVLGQGPQFIFQYYEKEERGRGNFPDRFSARQFPNYSSELNVNALLLGDSALYLCASSLEAGPNEKLFFGSGTQLSVL.

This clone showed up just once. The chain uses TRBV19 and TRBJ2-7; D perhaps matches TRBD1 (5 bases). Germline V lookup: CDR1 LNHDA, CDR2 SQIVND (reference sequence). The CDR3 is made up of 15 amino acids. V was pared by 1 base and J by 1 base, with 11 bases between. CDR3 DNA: TGTGCCAGTAGTATAGGTCAGGGTGGATCCTACGAGCAGTACTTC. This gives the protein CASSIGQGGSYEQYF.

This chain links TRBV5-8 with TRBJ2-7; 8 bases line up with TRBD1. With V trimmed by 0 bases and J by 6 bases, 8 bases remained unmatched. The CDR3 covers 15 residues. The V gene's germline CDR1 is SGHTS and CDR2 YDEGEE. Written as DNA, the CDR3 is TGTGCCAGCAGCTTGGTGTCCCTGACAGGGGTCGAGCAGTACTTC. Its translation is CASSLVSLTGVEQYF.

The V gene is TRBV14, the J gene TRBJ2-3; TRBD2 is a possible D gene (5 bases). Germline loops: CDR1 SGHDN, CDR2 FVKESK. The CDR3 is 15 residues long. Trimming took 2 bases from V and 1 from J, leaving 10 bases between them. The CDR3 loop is CASSQYSGGTDTQYF. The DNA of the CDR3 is TGTGCCAGCAGCCAATACAGCGGTGGCACAGATACGCAGTATTTT.

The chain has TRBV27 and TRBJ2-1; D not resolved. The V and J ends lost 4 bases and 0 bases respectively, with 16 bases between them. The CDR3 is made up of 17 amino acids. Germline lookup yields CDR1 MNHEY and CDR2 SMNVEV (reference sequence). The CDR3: CASSSLLSPSSYNEQFF. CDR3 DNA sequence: TGTGCCAGCAGTTCCCTTCTGTCCCCTAGCTCCTACAATGAGCAGTTCTTC.

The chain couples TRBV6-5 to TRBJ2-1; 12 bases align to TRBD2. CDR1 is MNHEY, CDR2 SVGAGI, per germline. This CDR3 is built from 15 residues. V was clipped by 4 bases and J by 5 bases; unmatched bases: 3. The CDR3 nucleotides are TGTGCCAGCAGTTCTAGCGGGAGGGCCAACAATGAGCAGTTCTTC. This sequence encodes CASSSSGRANNEQFF.

The CDR3 DNA sequence: TGTGCCAGCAGGCCATTACCCAGGACTAGCGGTACCTACAATGAGCAGTTCTTC. It specifies CASRPLPRTSGTYNEQFF. This chain joins TRBV27 and TRBJ2-1; 10 bases map to TRBD2. Per the germline V gene, CDR1 is MNHEY and CDR2 is SMNVEV (reference sequence). The CDR3 runs to 18 residues. V lost 6 bases to trimming and J lost 2 bases; unmatched junction nucleotides: 13.

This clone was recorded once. DNA for the CDR3: TGCGCCAGCAGCTTTTCGGGAGGGTCCCACGAGCAGTACTTC. Its protein is CASSFSGGSHEQYF. The chain employs TRBV5-1 and TRBJ2-7; TRBD2 agrees at 8 bases. The germline V gene encodes CDR1 SGHRS and CDR2 YFSETQ. Germline trimming cut 2 bases from V and 5 bases from J; bases unmatched to any gene: 6. This CDR3 comprises 14 residues.

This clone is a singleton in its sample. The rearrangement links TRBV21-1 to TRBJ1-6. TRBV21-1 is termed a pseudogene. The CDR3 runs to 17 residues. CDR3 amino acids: CASILYHPTSYNSPLHF. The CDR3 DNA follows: TGTGCCAGCATCCTTTACCACCCTACCTCCTATAATTCACCCCTCCACTTT.

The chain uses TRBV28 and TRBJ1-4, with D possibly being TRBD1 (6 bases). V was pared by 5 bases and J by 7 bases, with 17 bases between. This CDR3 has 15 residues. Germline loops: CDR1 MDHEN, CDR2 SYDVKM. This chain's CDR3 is CASSGRRTDLEKLFF. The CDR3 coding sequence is TGTGCCAGCAGTGGCCGGCGGACAGACCTTGAAAAACTGTTTTTT.

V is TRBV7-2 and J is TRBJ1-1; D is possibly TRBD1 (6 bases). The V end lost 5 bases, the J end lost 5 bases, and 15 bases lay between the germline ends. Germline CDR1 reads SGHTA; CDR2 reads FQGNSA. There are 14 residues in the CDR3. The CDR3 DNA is TGTGCCAGCAGCCCACAGGGTAAGGGTACTGAAGCTTTCTTT. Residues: CASSPQGKGTEAFF.

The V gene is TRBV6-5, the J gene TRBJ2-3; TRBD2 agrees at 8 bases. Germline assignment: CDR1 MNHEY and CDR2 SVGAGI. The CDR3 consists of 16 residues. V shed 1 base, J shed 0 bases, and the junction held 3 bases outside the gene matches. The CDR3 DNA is TGTGCCAGCAGTTACTGGCGGGGGGTCAGCACAGATACGCAGTATTTT. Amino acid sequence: CASSYWRGVSTDTQYF.

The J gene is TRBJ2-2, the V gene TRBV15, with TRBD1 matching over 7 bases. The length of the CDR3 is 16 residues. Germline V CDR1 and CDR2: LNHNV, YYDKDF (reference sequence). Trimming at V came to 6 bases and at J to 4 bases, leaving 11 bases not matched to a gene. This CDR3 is CATRDPGQGVTGELFF. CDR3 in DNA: TGTGCCACCAGAGACCCAGGCCAGGGGGTCACCGGGGAGCTGTTTTTT. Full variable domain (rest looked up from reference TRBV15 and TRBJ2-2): DAMVIQNPRYQVTQFGKPVTLSCSQTLNHNVMYWYQQKSSQAPKLLFHYYDKDFNNEADTPDNFQSRRPNTSFCFLDIRSPGLGDTAMYLCATRDPGQGVTGELFFGEGSRLTVL.

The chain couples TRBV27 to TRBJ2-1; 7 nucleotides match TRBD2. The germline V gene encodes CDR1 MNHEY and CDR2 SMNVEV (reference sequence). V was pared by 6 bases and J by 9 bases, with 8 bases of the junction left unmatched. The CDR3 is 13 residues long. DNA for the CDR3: TGTGCCAGCAGCTGGGGACTATCCAGTGAGCAGTTCTTC. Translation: CASSWGLSSEQFF.

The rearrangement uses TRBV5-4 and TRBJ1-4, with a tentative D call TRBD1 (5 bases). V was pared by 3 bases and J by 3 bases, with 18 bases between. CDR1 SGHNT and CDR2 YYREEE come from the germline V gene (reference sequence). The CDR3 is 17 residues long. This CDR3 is CASSSLPGLFANEKLFF. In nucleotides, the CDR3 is TGTGCCAGCAGCTCACTCCCGGGACTATTCGCTAATGAAAAACTGTTTTTT. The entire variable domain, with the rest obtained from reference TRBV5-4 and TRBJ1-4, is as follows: ETGVTQSPTHLIKTRGQQVTLRCSSQSGHNTVSWYQQALGQGPQFIFQYYREEENGRGNFPPRFSGLQFPNYSSELNVNALELDDSALYLCASSSLPGLFANEKLFFGSGTQLSVL.